The T cell receptor (beta chain) under discussion was sequenced for a study of identical twins. TCRdb fed the 5' RACE reads into MiXCR, producing one record per CDR3 protein. The data contain 650,000 to 750,000 distinct CDR3 sequences, roughly 20% of them singletons. With regard to this clonotype: Given a much more abundant clone one base away, this may be a read error.

The data also belong to a second study, concerning T cells expressing NK-cell markers. That paper adds: Seven sequenced donors out of eight were HCMV-seropositive, one seronegative. Only alpha-beta TCR T cells were sorted in several experiments, using an anti-gamma-delta TCR antibody.

Sequencing was carried out using PBMCs. The receptor comes from a woman under 30 in good health.

The CDR3 loop is CSVDGLAVSYNVQFF. The DNA of the CDR3 is TGCAGCGTTGACGGACTAGCGGTCTCCTACAATGTGCAGTTCTTC. This chain links TRBV29-1 with TRBJ2-1; TRBD2 agrees at 10 bases. The CDR3 is made up of 15 amino acids. CDR1 is SQVTM and CDR2 is ANQGSEA in the germline V gene.